This T cell receptor (beta chain) was captured by sequencing in a study of T cell repertoires in cytomegalovirus infection. Study summary: Selected CMV epitopes included recently identified HLA-C-restricted ones as well as well-studied HLA-B-restricted ones. Shared public TCR beta signatures pointed to both CMV infection and a matching HLA type. General study findings and limits: Dominant in the ex vivo response were TCR beta clonotypes restricted by HLA-C and specific for CMV.

This clonotype turned up a few times. The antigen remains unidentified. TCRdb itself ran the reads through MiXCR, one entry per CDR3 protein. The data show under 850,000 distinct CDR3 sequences, roughly 33% seen once. CDR1 is SNHLY, CDR2 FYNNEI, per germline. The V segment lost 8 bases and the J segment 5 bases; nucleotides outside the gene matches: 21. The CDR3 totals 19 residues. Source: cultured PBMCs, taken from culture after CMV antigen stimulation. The rearrangement uses TRBV2 and TRBJ1-6; 7 nucleotides line up with TRBD1. The receptor was derived from a human donor in good health (CMV status not recorded). Some clones in this sample may be carry-over from other donors' samples. The CDR3 sequence: CASLRGVTVRPGNNSPLHF. CDR3 DNA: TGTGCCAGCCTCAGGGGGGTGACAGTACGACCCGGGAATAATTCACCCCTCCACTTT.